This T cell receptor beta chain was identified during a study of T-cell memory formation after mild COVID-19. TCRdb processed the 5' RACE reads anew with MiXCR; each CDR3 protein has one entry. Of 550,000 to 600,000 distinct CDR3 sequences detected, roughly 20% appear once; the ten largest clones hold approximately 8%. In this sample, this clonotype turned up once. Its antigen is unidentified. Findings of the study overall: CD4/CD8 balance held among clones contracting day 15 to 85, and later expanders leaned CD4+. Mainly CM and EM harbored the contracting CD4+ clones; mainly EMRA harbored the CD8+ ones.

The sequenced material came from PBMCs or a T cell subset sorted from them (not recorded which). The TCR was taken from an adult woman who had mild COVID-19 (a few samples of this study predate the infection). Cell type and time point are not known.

Here the CDR3 reads CASSQEISRNEQFF. The CDR3 bases are TGCGCCAGCAGCCAAGAGATTAGCCGAAATGAGCAGTTCTTC. The chain employs TRBV4-1 and TRBJ2-1, with D unclear. The CDR3 is 14 residues long. The germline V and J ends were trimmed by 0 bases and 7 bases, with 10 bases remaining between them. Germline loops: CDR1 MGHRA, CDR2 YSYEKL.